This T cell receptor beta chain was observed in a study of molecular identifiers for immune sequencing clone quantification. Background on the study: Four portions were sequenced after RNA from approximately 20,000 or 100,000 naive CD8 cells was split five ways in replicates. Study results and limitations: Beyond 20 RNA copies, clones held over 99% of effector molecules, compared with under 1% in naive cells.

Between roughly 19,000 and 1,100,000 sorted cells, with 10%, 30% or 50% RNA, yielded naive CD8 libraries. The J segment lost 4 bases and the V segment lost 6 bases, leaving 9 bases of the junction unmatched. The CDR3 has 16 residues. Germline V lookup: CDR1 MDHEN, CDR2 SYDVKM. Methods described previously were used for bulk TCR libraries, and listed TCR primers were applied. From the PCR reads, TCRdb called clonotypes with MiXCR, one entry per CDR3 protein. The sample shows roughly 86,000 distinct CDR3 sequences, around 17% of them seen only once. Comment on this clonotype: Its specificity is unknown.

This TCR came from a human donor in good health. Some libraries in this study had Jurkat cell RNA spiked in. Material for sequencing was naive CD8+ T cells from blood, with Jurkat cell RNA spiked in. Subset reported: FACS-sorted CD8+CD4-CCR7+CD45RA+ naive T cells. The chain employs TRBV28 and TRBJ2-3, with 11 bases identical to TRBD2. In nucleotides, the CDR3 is TGTGCCAGCAGCAAACTAGCGGGAGTGATGGCAGATACGCAGTATTTT. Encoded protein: CASSKLAGVMADTQYF.